The present entry profiles one TCR beta chain with its context. The protocol was immunoSEQ multiplex PCR, while the TCRdb copy is restricted to in-frame clones and leaves out a portion. The repertoire holds 200,000 to 250,000 clones, with 75% to 90% as singletons. The record originates from a study of blood T cell repertoires in COVID-19. Per germline, CDR1 SGHDT and CDR2 YYEEEE. The length of the CDR3 is 14 residues. V shed 1 base and J 4 bases; nucleotides not matched to a gene: 4. The receptor comes from a woman in her forties with acute COVID-19. V gene TRBV5-6 combines with J gene TRBJ2-7, with 8 positions matching TRBD2. The sequenced sample was PBMCs or T cells enriched from blood (not recorded which). Here the CDR3 DNA reads TGTGCCAGCAGCTTGTCTCCTAGCGGGTACGAGCAGTACTTC. Translated, it gives CASSLSPSGYEQYF.